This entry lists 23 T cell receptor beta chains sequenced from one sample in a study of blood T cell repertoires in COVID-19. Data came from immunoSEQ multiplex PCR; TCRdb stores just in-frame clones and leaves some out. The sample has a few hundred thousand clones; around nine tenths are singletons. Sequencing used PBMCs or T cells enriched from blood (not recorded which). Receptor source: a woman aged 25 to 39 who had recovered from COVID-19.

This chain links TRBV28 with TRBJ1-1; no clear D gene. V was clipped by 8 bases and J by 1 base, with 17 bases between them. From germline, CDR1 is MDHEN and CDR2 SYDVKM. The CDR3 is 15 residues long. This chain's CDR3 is CASRGRQATNTEAFF. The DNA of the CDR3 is TGTGCCAGCCGAGGGAGACAAGCGACGAACACTGAAGCTTTCTTT. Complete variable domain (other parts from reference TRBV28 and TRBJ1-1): DVKVTQSSRYLVKRTGEKVFLECVQDMDHENMFWYRQDPGLGLRLIYFSYDVKMKEKGDIPEGYSVSREKKERFSLILESASTNQTSMYLCASRGRQATNTEAFFGQGTRLTVV.

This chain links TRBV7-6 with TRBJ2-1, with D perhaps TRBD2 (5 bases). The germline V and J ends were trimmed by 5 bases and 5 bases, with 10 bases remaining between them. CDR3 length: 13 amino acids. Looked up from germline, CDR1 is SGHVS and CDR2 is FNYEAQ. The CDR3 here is CASSQRGHNEQFF. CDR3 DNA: TGTGCCAGCAGCCAAAGAGGGCACAATGAGCAGTTCTTC.

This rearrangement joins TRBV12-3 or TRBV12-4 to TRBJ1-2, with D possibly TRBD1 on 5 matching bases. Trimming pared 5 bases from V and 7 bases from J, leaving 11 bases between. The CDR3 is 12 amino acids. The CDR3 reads CASSPDTLGYTF. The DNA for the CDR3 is TGTGCCAGCAGTCCGGACACTCTTGGCTACACCTTC.

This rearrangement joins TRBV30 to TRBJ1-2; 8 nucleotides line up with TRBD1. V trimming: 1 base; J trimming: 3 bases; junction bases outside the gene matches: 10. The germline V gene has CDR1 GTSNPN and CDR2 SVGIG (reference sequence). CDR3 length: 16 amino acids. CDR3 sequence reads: CAWSAKAQGDYYGYTF. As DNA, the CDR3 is TGTGCCTGGAGTGCTAAAGCACAGGGGGATTACTATGGCTACACCTTC.

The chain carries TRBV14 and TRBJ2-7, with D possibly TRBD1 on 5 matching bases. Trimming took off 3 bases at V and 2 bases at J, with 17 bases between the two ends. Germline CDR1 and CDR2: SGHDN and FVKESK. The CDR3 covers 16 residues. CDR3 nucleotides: TGTGCCAGCAGCCATTCAGGGATCCTCGATACCTACGAGCAGTACTTC. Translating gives CASSHSGILDTYEQYF.

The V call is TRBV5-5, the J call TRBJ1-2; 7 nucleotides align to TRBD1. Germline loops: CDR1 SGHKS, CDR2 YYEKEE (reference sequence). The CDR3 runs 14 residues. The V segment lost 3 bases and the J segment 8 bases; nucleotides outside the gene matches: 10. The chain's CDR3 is CASSSTDRAGGYTF. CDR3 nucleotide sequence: TGTGCCAGCAGCTCTACCGACAGGGCTGGAGGCTACACCTTC. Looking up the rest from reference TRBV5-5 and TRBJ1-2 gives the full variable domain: DAGVTQSPTHLIKTRGQQVTLRCSPISGHKSVSWYQQVLGQGPQFIFQYYEKEERGRGNFPDRFSARQFPNYSSELNVNALLLGDSALYLCASSSTDRAGGYTFGSGTRLTVV.

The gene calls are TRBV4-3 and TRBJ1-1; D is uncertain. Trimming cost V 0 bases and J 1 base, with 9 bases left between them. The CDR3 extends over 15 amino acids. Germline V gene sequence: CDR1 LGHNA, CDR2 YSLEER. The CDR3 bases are TGCGCCAGCAGCCAAGATGCCGGGTCGAACACTGAAGCTTTCTTT. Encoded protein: CASSQDAGSNTEAFF.

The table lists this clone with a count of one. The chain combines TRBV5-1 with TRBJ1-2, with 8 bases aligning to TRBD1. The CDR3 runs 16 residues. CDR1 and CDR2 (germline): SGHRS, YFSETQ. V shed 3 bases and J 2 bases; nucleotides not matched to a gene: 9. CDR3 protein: CASSSRTGIGNYGYTF. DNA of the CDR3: TGCGCCAGCAGCTCCCGGACAGGGATTGGGAACTATGGCTACACCTTC.

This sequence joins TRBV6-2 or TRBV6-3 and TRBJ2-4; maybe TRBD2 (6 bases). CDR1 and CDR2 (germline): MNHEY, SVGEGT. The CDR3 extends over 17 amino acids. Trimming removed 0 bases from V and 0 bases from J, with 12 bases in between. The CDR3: CASSYSDKGLAKNIQYF. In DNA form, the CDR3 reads TGTGCCAGCAGTTACTCAGATAAGGGACTAGCCAAAAACATTCAGTACTTC.

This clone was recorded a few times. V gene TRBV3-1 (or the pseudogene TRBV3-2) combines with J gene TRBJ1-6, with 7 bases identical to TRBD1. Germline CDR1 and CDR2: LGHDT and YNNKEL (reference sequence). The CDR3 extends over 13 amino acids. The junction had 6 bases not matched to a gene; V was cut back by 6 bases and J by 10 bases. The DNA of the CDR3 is TGTGCCAGCAGACGGACAGGTCCCTCACCCCTCCACTTT. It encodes CASRRTGPSPLHF.

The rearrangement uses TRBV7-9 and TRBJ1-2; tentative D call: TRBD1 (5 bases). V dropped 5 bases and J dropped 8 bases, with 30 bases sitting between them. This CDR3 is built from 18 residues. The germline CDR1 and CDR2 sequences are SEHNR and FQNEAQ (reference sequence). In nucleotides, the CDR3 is TGTGCCAGCAGCCACACACTCATAACGGACGGACACCCTTTAGGCTACACCTTC. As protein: CASSHTLITDGHPLGYTF. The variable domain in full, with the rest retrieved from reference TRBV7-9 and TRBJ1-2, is DTGVSQNPRHKITKRGQNVTFRCDPISEHNRLYWYRQTLGQGPEFLTYFQNEAQLEKSRLLSDRFSAERPKGSFSTLEIQRTEQGDSAMYLCASSHTLITDGHPLGYTFGSGTRLTVV.

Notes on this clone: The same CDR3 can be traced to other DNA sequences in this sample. CDR3: CASSFGQGADTQYF. The CDR3 bases are TGTGCCAGCAGCTTTGGACAGGGAGCAGATACGCAGTATTTT. The chain uses TRBV6-5 and TRBJ2-3; 8 bases match TRBD1. Germline assignment: CDR1 MNHEY and CDR2 SVGAGI. The junction had 6 bases not matched to a gene; V was cut back by 6 bases and J by 4 bases. The CDR3 length is 14 residues.

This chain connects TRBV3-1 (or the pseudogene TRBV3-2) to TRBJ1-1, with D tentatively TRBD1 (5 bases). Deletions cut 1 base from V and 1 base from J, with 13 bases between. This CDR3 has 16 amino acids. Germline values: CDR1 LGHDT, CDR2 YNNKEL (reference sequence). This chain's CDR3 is CASSQARPQGNTEAFF. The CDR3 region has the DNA TGTGCCAGCAGCCAAGCTCGGCCCCAGGGGAACACTGAAGCTTTCTTT.

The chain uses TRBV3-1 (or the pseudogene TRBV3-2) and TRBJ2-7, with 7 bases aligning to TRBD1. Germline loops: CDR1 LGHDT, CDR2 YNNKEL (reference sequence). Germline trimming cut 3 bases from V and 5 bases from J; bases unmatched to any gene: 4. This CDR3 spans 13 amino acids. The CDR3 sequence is CASSHRTGHEQYF. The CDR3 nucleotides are TGTGCCAGCAGCCATCGGACAGGCCACGAGCAGTACTTC.

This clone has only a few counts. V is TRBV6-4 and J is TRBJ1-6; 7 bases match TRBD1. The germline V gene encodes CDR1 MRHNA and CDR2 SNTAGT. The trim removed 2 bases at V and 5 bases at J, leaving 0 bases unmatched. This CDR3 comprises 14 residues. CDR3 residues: CASSDGTDNSPLHF. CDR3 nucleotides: TGTGCCAGCAGTGACGGGACAGATAATTCACCCCTCCACTTT.

The CDR3 nucleotides read TGTGCCAGCAGCTTGGGGACAGGGATTGATCAGCCCCAGCATTTT. Amino acids: CASSLGTGIDQPQHF. This chain connects TRBV5-5 to TRBJ1-5, with 8 bases fitting TRBD1. J lost 5 bases, V lost 0 bases, and 4 bases had no gene match. The germline gives CDR1 SGHKS, CDR2 YYEKEE (reference sequence). The CDR3 sequence is 15 residues long.

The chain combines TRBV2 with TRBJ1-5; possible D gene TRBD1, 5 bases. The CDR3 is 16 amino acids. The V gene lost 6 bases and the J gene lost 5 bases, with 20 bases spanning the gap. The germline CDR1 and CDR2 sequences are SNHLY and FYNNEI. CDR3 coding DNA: TGTGCCAGCAGAGAGGGGCGGGGTTCGGGCGATCAGCCCCAGCATTTT. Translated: CASREGRGSGDQPQHF.

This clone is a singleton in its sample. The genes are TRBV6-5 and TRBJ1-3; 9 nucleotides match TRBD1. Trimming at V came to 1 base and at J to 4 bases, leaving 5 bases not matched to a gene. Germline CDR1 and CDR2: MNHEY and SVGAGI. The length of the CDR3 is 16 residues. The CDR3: CASSYLGTGKGNTIYF. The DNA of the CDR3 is TGTGCCAGCAGTTACTTGGGGACAGGGAAAGGAAACACCATATATTTT.

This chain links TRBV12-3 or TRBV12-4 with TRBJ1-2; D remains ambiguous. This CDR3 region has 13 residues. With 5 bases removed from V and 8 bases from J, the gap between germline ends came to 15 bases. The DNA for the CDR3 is TGTGCCAGCAGTCTCGGAGGAGAAAGGGGCTACACCTTC. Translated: CASSLGGERGYTF.

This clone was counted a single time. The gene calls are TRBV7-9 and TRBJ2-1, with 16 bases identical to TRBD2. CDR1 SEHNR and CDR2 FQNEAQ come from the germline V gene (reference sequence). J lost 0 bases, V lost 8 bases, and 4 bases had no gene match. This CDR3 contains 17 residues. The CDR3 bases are TGTGCCAGCGGCGGGACTAGCGGGGGGGTCTCCTACAATGAGCAGTTCTTC. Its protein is CASGGTSGGVSYNEQFF.

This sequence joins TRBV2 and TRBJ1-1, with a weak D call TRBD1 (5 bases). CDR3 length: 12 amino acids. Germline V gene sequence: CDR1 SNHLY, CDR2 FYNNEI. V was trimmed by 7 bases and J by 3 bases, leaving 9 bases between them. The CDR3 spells CASTQGYTEAFF. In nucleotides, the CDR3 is TGTGCCAGCACGCAGGGCTACACTGAAGCTTTCTTT.

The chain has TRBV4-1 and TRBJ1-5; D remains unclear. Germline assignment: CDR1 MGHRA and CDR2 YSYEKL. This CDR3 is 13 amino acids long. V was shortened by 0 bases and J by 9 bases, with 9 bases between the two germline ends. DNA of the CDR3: TGCGCCAGCAGCCAAGATCCCCTTCTGCCCCAGCATTTT. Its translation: CASSQDPLLPQHF.

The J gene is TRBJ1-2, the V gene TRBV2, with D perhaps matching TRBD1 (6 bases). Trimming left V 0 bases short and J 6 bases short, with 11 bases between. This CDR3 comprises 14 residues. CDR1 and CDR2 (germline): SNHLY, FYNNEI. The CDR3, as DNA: TGTGCCAGCAGTGAAGCTTCAGGGGTCAATGGCTACACCTTC. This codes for CASSEASGVNGYTF.